This T cell receptor (beta chain) appears in the sequencing data of a study of regulatory T cells in long-lasting Graves disease. Study results and caveats: New patients shared more than 750 public clonotypes, fewer than the approximately 2,500 shared by persistent patients. Persistent disease exhibited a predilection for TRBV28, TRBJ1-2 and TRBJ2-5.

Time point reported: persistent/refractory GD, antithyroid drugs over 5 years with positive TRAb. TCR sequences were obtained from RNA taken from PBMCs. Trimming stripped 3 bases from V and 5 bases from J, with 22 bases between. CDR3 length equals 17 residues. This clonotype has more than one count but fewer than ten. The antigen is not known. In building TCR beta libraries, iRepertoire HTBI primers were used together with Arm-PCR of CDR3 regions. TCRdb re-derived calls from the multiplex PCR reads in MiXCR, one entry per CDR3 protein. The sample records around 430,000 distinct CDR3 sequences, approximately 23% being singletons.

The source material was peripheral blood mononuclear cells (PBMCs), sampled when the disease was refractory, from a patient treated with antithyroid drugs. The chain combines TRBV12-3 or TRBV12-4 with TRBJ2-5; either TRBD1 or TRBD2 may fit D (6 bases each). This receptor was taken from a female donor with Graves disease. CDR3 sequence reads: CASSLSMGGASKETQYF. In DNA form, the CDR3 reads TGTGCCAGCAGTTTGTCCATGGGGGGCGCATCTAAGGAGACCCAGTACTTC.